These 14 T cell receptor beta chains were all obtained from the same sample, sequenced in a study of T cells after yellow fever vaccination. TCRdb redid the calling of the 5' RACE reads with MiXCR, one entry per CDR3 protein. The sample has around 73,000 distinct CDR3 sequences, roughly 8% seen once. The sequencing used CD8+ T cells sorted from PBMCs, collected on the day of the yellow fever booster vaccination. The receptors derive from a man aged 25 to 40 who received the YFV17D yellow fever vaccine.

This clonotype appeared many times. The CDR3 coding sequence is TGCGCCAGCAGCTCCGGGACTAGCGGGATCTCCGAGCAGTACTTC. It translates to CASSSGTSGISEQYF. The genes are TRBV5-1 and TRBJ2-7; 13 nucleotides agree with TRBD2. The trim removed 3 bases at V and 6 bases at J, leaving 6 bases unmatched. The CDR3 covers 15 residues. Germline V lookup: CDR1 SGHRS, CDR2 YFSETQ. The complete variable domain, with remaining parts taken from reference TRBV5-1 and TRBJ2-7, reads KAGVTQTPRYLIKTRGQQVTLSCSPISGHRSVSWYQQTPGQGLQFLFEYFSETQRNKGNFPGRFSGRQFSNSRSEMNVSTLELGDSALYLCASSSGTSGISEQYFGPGTRLTVT.

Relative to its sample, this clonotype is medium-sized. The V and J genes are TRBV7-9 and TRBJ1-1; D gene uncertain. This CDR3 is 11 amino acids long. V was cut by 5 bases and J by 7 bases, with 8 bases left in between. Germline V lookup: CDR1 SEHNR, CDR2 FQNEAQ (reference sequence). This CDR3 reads CASSRTLEAFF. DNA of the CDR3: TGTGCCAGCAGCCGGACCCTTGAAGCTTTCTTT.

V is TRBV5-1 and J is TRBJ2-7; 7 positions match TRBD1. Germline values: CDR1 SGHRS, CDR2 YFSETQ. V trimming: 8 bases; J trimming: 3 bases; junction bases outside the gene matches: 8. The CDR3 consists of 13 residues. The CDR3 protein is CASWDRLSYEQYF. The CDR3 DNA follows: TGCGCCAGTTGGGACAGACTCAGCTACGAGCAGTACTTC.

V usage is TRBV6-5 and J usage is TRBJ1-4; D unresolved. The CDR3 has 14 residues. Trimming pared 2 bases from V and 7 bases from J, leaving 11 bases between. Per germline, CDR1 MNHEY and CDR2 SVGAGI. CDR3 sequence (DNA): TGTGCCAGCAGTTACGTGAGGTGGAGTGAAAAACTGTTTTTT. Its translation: CASSYVRWSEKLFF.

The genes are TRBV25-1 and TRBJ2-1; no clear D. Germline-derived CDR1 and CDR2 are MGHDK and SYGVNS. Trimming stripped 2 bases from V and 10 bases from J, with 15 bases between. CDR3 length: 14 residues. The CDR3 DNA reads TGTGCCAGCAGTGAAAGCAGATTTGGGTGGGAGCAGTTCTTC. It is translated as CASSESRFGWEQFF. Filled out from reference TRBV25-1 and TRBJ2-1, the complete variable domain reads EADIYQTPRYLVIGTGKKITLECSQTMGHDKMYWYQQDPGMELHLIHYSYGVNSTEKGDLSSESTVSRIRTEHFPLTLESARPSHTSQYLCASSESRFGWEQFFGPGTRLTVL.

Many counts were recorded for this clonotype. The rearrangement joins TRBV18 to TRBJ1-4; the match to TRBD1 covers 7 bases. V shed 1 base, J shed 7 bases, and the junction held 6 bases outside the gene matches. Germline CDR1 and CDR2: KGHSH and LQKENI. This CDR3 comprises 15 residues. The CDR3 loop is CASSPRDSDSEKLFF. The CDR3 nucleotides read TGTGCCAGCTCACCACGGGACAGCGACAGTGAAAAACTGTTTTTT.

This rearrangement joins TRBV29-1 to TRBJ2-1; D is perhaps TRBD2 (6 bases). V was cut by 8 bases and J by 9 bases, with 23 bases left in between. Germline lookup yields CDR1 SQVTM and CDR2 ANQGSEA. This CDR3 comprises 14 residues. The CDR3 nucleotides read TGCAGCCTTTTTCTGGAGGGAGGACTCAGTGAGCAGTTCTTC. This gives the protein CSLFLEGGLSEQFF.

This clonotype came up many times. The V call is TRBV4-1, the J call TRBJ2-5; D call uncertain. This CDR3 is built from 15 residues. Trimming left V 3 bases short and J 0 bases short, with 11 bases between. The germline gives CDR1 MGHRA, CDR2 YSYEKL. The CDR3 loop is CASSHSAWYQETQYF. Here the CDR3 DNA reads TGCGCCAGCAGCCATTCTGCATGGTACCAAGAGACCCAGTACTTC.

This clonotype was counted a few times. The CDR3 is CASSQQGLAGGPSYEQYF. In DNA, the CDR3 is TGTGCCAGCAGCCAACAGGGACTAGCGGGAGGGCCATCCTACGAGCAGTACTTC. The genes are TRBV4-2 and TRBJ2-7; 16 positions match TRBD2. This CDR3 is built from 18 residues. J was trimmed by 1 base and V by 2 bases; bases with no gene match: 5. Germline V gene lookup returns CDR1 LGHNA and CDR2 YNFKEQ.

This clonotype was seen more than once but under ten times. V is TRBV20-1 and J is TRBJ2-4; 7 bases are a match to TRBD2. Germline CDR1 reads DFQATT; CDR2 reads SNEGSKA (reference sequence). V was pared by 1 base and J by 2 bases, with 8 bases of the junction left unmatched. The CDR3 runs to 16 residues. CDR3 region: CSARVGGSATKNIQYF. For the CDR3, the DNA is TGCAGTGCTAGAGTAGGCGGGAGTGCGACCAAAAACATTCAGTACTTC.

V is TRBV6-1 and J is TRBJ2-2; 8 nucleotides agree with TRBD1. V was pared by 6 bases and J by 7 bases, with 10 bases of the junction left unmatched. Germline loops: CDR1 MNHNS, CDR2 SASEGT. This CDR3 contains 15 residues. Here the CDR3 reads CASSGGRGLDGELFF. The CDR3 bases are TGTGCCAGCAGCGGGGGCAGGGGGCTCGACGGGGAGCTGTTTTTT.

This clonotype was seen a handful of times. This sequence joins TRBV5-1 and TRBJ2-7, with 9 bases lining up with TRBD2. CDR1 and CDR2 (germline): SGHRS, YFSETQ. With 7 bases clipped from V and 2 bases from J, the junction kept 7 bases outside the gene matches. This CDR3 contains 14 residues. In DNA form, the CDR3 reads TGCGCCAGCCGGCGGGAGGGGGAGCCCTACGAGCAGTACTTC. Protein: CASRREGEPYEQYF.

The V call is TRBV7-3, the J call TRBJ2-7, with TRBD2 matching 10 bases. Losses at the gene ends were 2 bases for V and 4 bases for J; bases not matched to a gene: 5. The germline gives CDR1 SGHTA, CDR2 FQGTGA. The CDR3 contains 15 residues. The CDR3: CASSLYASGSYEQYF. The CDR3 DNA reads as TGTGCCAGCAGCTTATATGCTAGCGGGAGTTACGAGCAGTACTTC.

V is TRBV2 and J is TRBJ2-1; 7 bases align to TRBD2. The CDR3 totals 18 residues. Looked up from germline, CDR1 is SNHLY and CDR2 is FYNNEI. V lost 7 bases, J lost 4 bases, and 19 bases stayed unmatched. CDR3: CASTWWGEAGVVYNEQFF. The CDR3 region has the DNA TGTGCCAGCACTTGGTGGGGAGAGGCGGGAGTGGTTTACAATGAGCAGTTCTTC.